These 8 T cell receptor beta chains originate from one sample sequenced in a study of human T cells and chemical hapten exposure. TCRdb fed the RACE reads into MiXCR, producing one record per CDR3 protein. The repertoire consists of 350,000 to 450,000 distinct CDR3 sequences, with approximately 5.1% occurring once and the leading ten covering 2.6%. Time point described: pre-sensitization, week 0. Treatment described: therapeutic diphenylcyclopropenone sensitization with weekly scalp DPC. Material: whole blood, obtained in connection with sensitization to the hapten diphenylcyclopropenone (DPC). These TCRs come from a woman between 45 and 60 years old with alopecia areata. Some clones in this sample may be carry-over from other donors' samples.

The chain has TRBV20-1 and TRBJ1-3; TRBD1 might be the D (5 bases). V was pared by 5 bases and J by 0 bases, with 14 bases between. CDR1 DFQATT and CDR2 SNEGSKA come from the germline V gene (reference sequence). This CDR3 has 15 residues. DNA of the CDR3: TGCAGTGCTGCCCCGGGACCAAGCTCTGGAAACACCATATATTTT. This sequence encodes CSAAPGPSSGNTIYF.

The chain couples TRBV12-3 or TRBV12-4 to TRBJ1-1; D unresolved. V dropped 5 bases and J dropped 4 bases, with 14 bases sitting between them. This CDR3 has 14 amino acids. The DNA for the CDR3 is TGTGCCAGCAGTGGGCAATTGACCTTCACTGAAGCTTTCTTT. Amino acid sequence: CASSGQLTFTEAFF.

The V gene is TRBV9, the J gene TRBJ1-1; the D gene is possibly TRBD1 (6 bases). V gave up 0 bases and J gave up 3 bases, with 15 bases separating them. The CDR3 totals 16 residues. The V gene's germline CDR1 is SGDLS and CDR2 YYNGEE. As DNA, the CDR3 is TGTGCCAGCAGCGTAGGGTTCACGGGGGGCCACACTGAAGCTTTCTTT. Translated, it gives CASSVGFTGGHTEAFF.

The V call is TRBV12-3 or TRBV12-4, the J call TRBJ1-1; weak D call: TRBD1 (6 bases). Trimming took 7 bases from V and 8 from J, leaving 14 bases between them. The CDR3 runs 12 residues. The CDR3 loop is CASTKAGGEAFF. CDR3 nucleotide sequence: TGTGCCAGCACCAAGGCGGGGGGCGAAGCTTTCTTT.

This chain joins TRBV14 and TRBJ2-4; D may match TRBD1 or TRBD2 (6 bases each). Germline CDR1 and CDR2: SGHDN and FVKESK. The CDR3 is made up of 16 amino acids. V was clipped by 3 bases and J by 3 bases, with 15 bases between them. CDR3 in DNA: TGTGCCAGCAGCCAGACGGGGGCAGTTGGCAAAAACATTCAGTACTTC. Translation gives CASSQTGAVGKNIQYF.

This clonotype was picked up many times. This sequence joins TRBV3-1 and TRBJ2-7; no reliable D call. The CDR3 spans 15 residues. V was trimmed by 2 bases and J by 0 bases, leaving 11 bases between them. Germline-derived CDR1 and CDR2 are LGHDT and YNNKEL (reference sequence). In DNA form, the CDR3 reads TGTGCCAGCAGCCAATTTAGCCAGAGCTCCTACGAGCAGTACTTC. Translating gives CASSQFSQSSYEQYF.

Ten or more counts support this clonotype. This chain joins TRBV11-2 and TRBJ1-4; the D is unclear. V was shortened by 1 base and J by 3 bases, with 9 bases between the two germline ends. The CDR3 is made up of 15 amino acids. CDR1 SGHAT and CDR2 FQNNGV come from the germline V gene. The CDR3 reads CASSLGGGANEKLFF. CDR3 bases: TGTGCCAGCAGCTTAGGAGGTGGAGCTAATGAAAAACTGTTTTTT.

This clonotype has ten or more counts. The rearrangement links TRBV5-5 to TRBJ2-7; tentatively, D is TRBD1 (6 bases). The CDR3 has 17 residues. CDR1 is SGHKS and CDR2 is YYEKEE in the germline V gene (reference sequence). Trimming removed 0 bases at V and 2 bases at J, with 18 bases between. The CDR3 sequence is CASSLEWAGELPYEQYF. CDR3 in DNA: TGTGCCAGCAGCTTGGAGTGGGCAGGGGAGCTTCCCTACGAGCAGTACTTC.